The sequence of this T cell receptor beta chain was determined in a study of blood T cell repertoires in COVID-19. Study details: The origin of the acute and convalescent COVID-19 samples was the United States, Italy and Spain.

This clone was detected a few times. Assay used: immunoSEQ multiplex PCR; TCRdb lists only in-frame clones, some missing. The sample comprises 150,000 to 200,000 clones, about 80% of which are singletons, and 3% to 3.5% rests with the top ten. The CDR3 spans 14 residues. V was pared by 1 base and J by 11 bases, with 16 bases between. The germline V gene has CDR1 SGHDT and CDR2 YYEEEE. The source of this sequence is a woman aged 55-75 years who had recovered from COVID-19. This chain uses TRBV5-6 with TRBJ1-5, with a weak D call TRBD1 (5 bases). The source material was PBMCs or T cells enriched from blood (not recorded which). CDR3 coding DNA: TGTGCCAGCAGCTTGTATATGCGACAGACAGCCCAGCATTTT. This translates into CASSLYMRQTAQHF.